This paragraph reports one T cell receptor beta chain. What it binds is unknown. These data originate in a study of Ad26.COV2.S vaccination and SARS-CoV-2 variants. For the study at large: Participants got Ad26.COV2.S intramuscularly, once or twice 56 days apart.

Produced via immunoSEQ multiplex PCR; TCRdb's table is partial and in-frame only. The repertoire holds hundreds of thousands of clones, more than 80% seen once, with about 1.5% in the top ten. Treatment described: over 15 received Ad26.COV2.S at low or high dose, single or two shots; about 5 received placebo; per-sample allocation not given. Material that was analyzed had been drawn on day 63 after the first vaccine or placebo injection. General study points: Following vaccination, spike-specific CD8+ and CD4+ T cell responses reportedly exhibited substantial breadth.

Source: peripheral blood, taken in a trial of Ad26.COV2.S vaccine versus placebo. The sequence derives from a person aged 18-65 years who received the Ad26.COV2.S COVID-19 vaccine or a placebo.

The CDR3 loop is CASSPPTSGAYNEQFF. The CDR3 DNA reads TGTGCCAGCAGCCCTCCCACTAGCGGAGCTTACAATGAGCAGTTCTTC. The chain couples TRBV5-6 to TRBJ2-1, with 8 nucleotides matching TRBD2. The germline V gene encodes CDR1 SGHDT and CDR2 YYEEEE. V lost 4 bases and J lost 4; bases outside the gene matches: 10. The CDR3 loop spans 16 amino acids. Drawing the rest from reference TRBV5-6 and TRBJ2-1, the complete variable domain is DAGVTQSPTHLIKTRGQQVTLRCSPKSGHDTVSWYQQALGQGPQFIFQYYEEEERQRGNFPDRFSGHQFPNYSSELNVNALLLGDSALYLCASSPPTSGAYNEQFFGPGTRLTVL.